This is a list of T cell receptor beta chains from one sample in a study of blood T cell repertoires in COVID-19. The data were produced by immunoSEQ multiplex PCR, yet TCRdb's version contains in-frame clones alone and is incomplete. The sample lists approximately 220,000 clones; roughly 84% were seen once. The sequenced sample was peripheral blood. The origin of the receptors is a man over 45 who had recovered from COVID-19. Each CDR3 is given with its conserved first and last residue. The D gene is left open where the match is weak. Expanded clones get a size class; other rows say once, few or many, or leave the size out.

d_gene: .
abundance: .
v_gene: TRBV3-1/TRBV3-2
j_gene: TRBJ1-1
CDR3nt: TGTGCCAGCAGCCAAGCCGCAGGGGTAAGTGCTTTCTTT
CDR3aa: CASSQAAGVSAFF

d_gene: TRBD1
abundance: .
v_gene: TRBV5-1
j_gene: TRBJ2-7
CDR3nt: TGCGCCAGCAGCTTGGAAGCAGGGGGCGAGGACGAGCAGTACTTC
CDR3aa: CASSLEAGGEDEQYF

d_gene: TRBD1
abundance: .
v_gene: TRBV2
j_gene: TRBJ1-4
CDR3nt: TGTGCCAGCAGTGAAATCGGGACAGGGGGAAATGAAAAACTGTTTTTT
CDR3aa: CASSEIGTGGNEKLFF

d_gene: TRBD2
abundance: .
v_gene: TRBV13
j_gene: TRBJ2-1
CDR3nt: TGTGCCAGCAGCTCACTAGCGGGATCTCATACGAATGAGCAGTTCTTC
CDR3aa: CASSSLAGSHTNEQFF

d_gene: .
abundance: .
v_gene: TRBV18
j_gene: TRBJ1-4
CDR3nt: TGTGCCAGCTCACCACCAGGTGCCAGGGGAAGTAATGAAAAACTGTTTTTT
CDR3aa: CASSPPGARGSNEKLFF

d_gene: TRBD2
abundance: .
v_gene: TRBV7-9
j_gene: TRBJ2-7
CDR3nt: TGTGCCAGCAGCTCAAGACGCCCAGGGACTAGCGGGAATCTACGGCAGTACTTC
CDR3aa: CASSSRRPGTSGNLRQYF

d_gene: TRBD2
abundance: .
v_gene: TRBV5-6
j_gene: TRBJ2-1
CDR3nt: TGTGCCAGCGCACTAGCGGGAGTCAATGAGCAGTTCTTC
CDR3aa: CASALAGVNEQFF

d_gene: TRBD1
abundance: .
v_gene: TRBV5-1
j_gene: TRBJ2-5
CDR3nt: TGCGCCAGCAGCTTGGGGCGACAGGGGAAGGCACCACAAGAGACCCAGTACTTC
CDR3aa: CASSLGRQGKAPQETQYF

d_gene: TRBD1
abundance: .
v_gene: TRBV5-1
j_gene: TRBJ2-6
CDR3nt: TGCGCCAGCAGCCCGTTGGGACAGGGTGGACCTGGGGCCAACGTCCTGACTTTC
CDR3aa: CASSPLGQGGPGANVLTF

d_gene: TRBD2
abundance: .
v_gene: TRBV4-2
j_gene: TRBJ2-2
CDR3nt: TGTGCCAGCAGCCAGGAGGGACTAGGGAACACCGGGGAGCTGTTTTTT
CDR3aa: CASSQEGLGNTGELFF

d_gene: .
abundance: .
v_gene: TRBV27
j_gene: TRBJ1-4
CDR3nt: TGTGCCAGCAGTTTACGCGGCGGCGGAACTAATGAAAAACTGTTTTTT
CDR3aa: CASSLRGGGTNEKLFF

d_gene: TRBD1
abundance: .
v_gene: TRBV6-5
j_gene: TRBJ1-3
CDR3nt: TGTGCCAGCAGTTTACGGACAGGGCCTGGAAACACCATATATTTT
CDR3aa: CASSLRTGPGNTIYF

d_gene: TRBD1
abundance: .
v_gene: TRBV2
j_gene: TRBJ2-7
CDR3nt: TGTGCCAGCAGCGCAACCACAGGGGGCGCATCCGAGCAGTACTTC
CDR3aa: CASSATTGGASEQYF

d_gene: TRBD2
abundance: .
v_gene: TRBV10-3
j_gene: TRBJ2-1
CDR3nt: TGTGCCATCAGTAGGACTAGCGAGGCTCCTGAGCAGTTCTTC
CDR3aa: CAISRTSEAPEQFF

d_gene: TRBD1
abundance: few
v_gene: TRBV11-3
j_gene: TRBJ2-5
CDR3nt: TGTGCCAGCAGCCTGGGACAGGGGAAAGAGACCCAGTACTTC
CDR3aa: CASSLGQGKETQYF

d_gene: .
abundance: .
v_gene: TRBV5-1
j_gene: TRBJ1-3
CDR3nt: TGCGCCAGCAGCTTGGATTGGGGAGGTGGAAACACCATATATTTT
CDR3aa: CASSLDWGGGNTIYF

d_gene: TRBD1
abundance: .
v_gene: TRBV19
j_gene: TRBJ1-2
CDR3nt: TGTGCCAGTAGGTCCCGGGACAGCCACAACTATGGCTACACCTTC
CDR3aa: CASRSRDSHNYGYTF

d_gene: TRBD2
abundance: .
v_gene: TRBV3-1/TRBV3-2
j_gene: TRBJ2-7
CDR3nt: TGTGCCAGCGGTTCTAGCGGGAGTTACGAGCAGTACTTC
CDR3aa: CASGSSGSYEQYF

d_gene: .
abundance: .
v_gene: TRBV19
j_gene: TRBJ2-1
CDR3nt: TGTGCCAGTAGTATAAATAACTACAATGAGCAGTTCTTC
CDR3aa: CASSINNYNEQFF

d_gene: TRBD2
abundance: .
v_gene: TRBV15
j_gene: TRBJ2-7
CDR3nt: TGTGCCACCAGCAAACTAGCGGGAGAATACGAGCAGTACTTC
CDR3aa: CATSKLAGEYEQYF

d_gene: .
abundance: .
v_gene: TRBV4-1
j_gene: TRBJ1-5
CDR3nt: TGCGCCAGCAGCCCAAAGGTGGGGGCGGGTCAGCCCCAGCATTTT
CDR3aa: CASSPKVGAGQPQHF

d_gene: TRBD1
abundance: few
v_gene: TRBV27
j_gene: TRBJ1-6
CDR3nt: TGTGCCAGCAGTAAGGACAGGGGAGGCTCCTATAATTCACCCCTCCACTTT
CDR3aa: CASSKDRGGSYNSPLHF

d_gene: TRBD2
abundance: .
v_gene: TRBV25-1
j_gene: TRBJ2-7
CDR3nt: TGTGCCAGCAGTGAGTTTACTAGCGGGTCCTACGAGCAGTACTTC
CDR3aa: CASSEFTSGSYEQYF

d_gene: TRBD1
abundance: few
v_gene: TRBV28
j_gene: TRBJ2-7
CDR3nt: TGTGCCAGCTGGGACAGGACTTACCCCTACGAGCAGTACTTC
CDR3aa: CASWDRTYPYEQYF

d_gene: TRBD1
abundance: once
v_gene: TRBV7-9
j_gene: TRBJ2-7
CDR3nt: TGTGCCAGCAGCTTGCAGCCAGGGGGCTCCTACGAGCAGTACTTC
CDR3aa: CASSLQPGGSYEQYF

d_gene: .
abundance: few
v_gene: TRBV6-6
j_gene: TRBJ2-2
CDR3nt: TGTGCCAGCAGCCTTAGCGACACCGGGGAGCTGTTTTTT
CDR3aa: CASSLSDTGELFF